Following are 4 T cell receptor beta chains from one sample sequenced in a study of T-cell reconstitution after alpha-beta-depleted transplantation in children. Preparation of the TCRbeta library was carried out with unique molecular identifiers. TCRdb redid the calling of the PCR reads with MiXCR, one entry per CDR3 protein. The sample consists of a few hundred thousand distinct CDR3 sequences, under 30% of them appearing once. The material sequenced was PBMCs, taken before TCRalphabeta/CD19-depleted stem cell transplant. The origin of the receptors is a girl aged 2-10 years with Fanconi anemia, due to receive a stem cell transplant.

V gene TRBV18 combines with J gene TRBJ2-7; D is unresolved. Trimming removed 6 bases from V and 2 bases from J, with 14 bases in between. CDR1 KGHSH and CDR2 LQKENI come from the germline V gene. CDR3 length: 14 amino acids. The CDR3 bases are TGTGCCAGCTCTCCCTCAATGAACCCCTACGAGCAGTACTTC. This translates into CASSPSMNPYEQYF.

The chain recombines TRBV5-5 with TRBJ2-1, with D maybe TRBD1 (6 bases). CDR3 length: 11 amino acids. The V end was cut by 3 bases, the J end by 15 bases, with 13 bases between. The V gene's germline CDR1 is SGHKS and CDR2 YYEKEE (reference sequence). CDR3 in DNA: TGTGCCAGCAGCTACCGGGACATTACGTTCTTC. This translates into CASSYRDITFF.

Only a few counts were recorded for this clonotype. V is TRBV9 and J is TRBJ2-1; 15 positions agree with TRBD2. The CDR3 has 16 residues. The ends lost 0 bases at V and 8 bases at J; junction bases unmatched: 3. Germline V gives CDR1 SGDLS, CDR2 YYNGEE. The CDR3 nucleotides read TGTGCCAGCAGCGTAGCCGGACTAGCGGGAGGGTATGAGCAGTTCTTC. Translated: CASSVAGLAGGYEQFF.

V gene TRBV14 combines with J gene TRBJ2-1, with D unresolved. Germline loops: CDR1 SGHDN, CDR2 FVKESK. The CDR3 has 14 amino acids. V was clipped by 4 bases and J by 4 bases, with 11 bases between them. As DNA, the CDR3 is TGTGCCAGCAGCCGAAAGATTGCTTACAATGAGCAGTTCTTC. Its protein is CASSRKIAYNEQFF.